One and the same sample provided the 2 T cell receptor beta chains below, sequenced in a study of shared clonotypes between healthy human individuals. The data were produced by immunoSEQ multiplex PCR, yet TCRdb's version contains in-frame clones alone and is incomplete. This sample has 2,500,000 or so clones, with over 85% found just once. The specimen was naive CD4+ T cells sorted from blood. Subset defined: CD45RA+ positively selected. Receptor source: a man between 18 and 29 years old in good health.

The chain is built from TRBV2 and TRBJ2-3; no clear D gene. The V gene's germline CDR1 is SNHLY and CDR2 FYNNEI. This CDR3 has 10 amino acids. V lost 3 bases to trimming and J lost 12 bases, with 7 bases between them. In DNA form, the CDR3 reads TGTGCCAGCAGTGACTGGAGACAGTATTTT. This codes for CASSDWRQYF.

This chain uses TRBV4-1 with TRBJ1-1, with D uncertain. Germline CDR1 reads MGHRA; CDR2 reads YSYEKL. The CDR3 loop spans 15 amino acids. Trimming pared 1 base from V and 5 bases from J, leaving 14 bases between. The CDR3 loop is CASSQGPGSRTEAFF. CDR3 sequence (DNA): TGCGCCAGCAGCCAAGGGCCGGGGAGTCGGACTGAAGCTTTCTTT.